The present T cell receptor beta chain was sequenced within a study of shared clonotypes between healthy human individuals. Study-wide results and caveats: Sample collection involved blood only; tissue repertoires are likely different.

The run depth of the assay was deep. Libraries were prepared by immunoSEQ multiplex PCR; TCRdb keeps only in-frame clonotypes and omits some of them. The sample comprises fewer than 1.6 million clones, 98% to 99% of which are singletons, and 0.3% to 0.45% rests with the top ten. This clone appeared once. As yet, its antigen is unknown. The specimen was naive CD4+ T cells sorted from blood. Subset in this sample: CD45RA+ positively selected. This receptor was taken from a man aged 25-40 years in good health.

Here the CDR3 reads CASRGTGAAFF. Written as DNA, the CDR3 is TGTGCCAGCAGGGGGACAGGGGCGGCTTTCTTT. This chain uses TRBV6-5 with TRBJ1-1, with 10 bases matching TRBD1. CDR1 is MNHEY, CDR2 SVGAGI, per germline. The V segment lost 6 bases and the J segment 11 bases; nucleotides outside the gene matches: 3. The CDR3 is 11 amino acids.